A selection of T cell receptor beta chains follows, all from one sample in a study of shared clonotypes between healthy human individuals. Clones were read by immunoSEQ multiplex PCR, and TCRdb kept only the in-frame ones, dropping some. The data contain fewer than 850,000 clones, roughly 96% of them seen just once; the ten biggest clones take up under 0.25%. The sample was naive CD8+ T cells sorted from blood. All receptors derive from a man aged 25 to 45 in good health. Both conserved end residues are part of each CDR3. The order of the fields is D gene, J gene, V gene, CDR3 protein, CDR3 DNA. D genes are given only for firm matches.

>NA|TRBJ1-1|TRBV19
CASSRGGYGTEAFF
TGTGCCAGTAGTCGGGGGGGCTACGGGACTGAAGCTTTCTTT
>NA|TRBJ2-1|TRBV9
CASSVGGGSSNEQFF
TGTGCCAGCAGCGTTGGGGGCGGGAGTTCCAATGAGCAGTTCTTC
>TRBD1|TRBJ2-7|TRBV11-2
CASSLSIRDRVDEQYF
TGTGCCAGCAGCTTATCGATCCGGGACAGGGTTGACGAGCAGTACTTC
>TRBD2|TRBJ2-1|TRBV29-1
CSVEPRTSGNNEQFF
TGCAGCGTGGAGCCGAGGACTAGCGGGAACAATGAGCAGTTCTTC
>NA|TRBJ2-1|TRBV9
CASSGTLAEQFF
TGTGCCAGCAGCGGGACCCTAGCGGAGCAGTTCTTC
>TRBD2|TRBJ2-1|TRBV18
CASSPPWTSVYNEQFF
TGTGCCAGCTCACCACCGTGGACTAGCGTTTACAATGAGCAGTTCTTC
>NA|TRBJ2-7|TRBV27
CASSLSQGYEQYF
TGTGCCAGCAGTTTATCACAGGGTTACGAGCAGTACTTC
>NA|TRBJ2-7|TRBV27
CASSPLLYEQYF
TGTGCCAGCAGCCCGCTTCTTTACGAGCAGTACTTC
>TRBD1|TRBJ1-1|TRBV7-9
CASRDNRGGTEAFF
TGTGCCAGCAGGGACAACAGGGGTGGCACTGAAGCTTTCTTT
>NA|TRBJ2-1|TRBV19
CASSLVGVYNEQFF
TGTGCCAGTAGTCTAGTAGGGGTCTACAATGAGCAGTTCTTC
>NA|TRBJ2-7|TRBV5-6
CASSSGTFVHEQYF
TGTGCCAGCAGCTCCGGGACATTCGTCCACGAGCAGTACTTC
>NA|TRBJ1-1|TRBV7-2
CASSIGSTEAFF
TGTGCCAGCAGTATAGGGTCAACTGAAGCTTTCTTT
>NA|TRBJ2-1|TRBV7-9
CASSRVLDNEQFF
TGTGCCAGCAGTAGGGTGTTGGACAATGAGCAGTTCTTC
>TRBD2|TRBJ2-3|TRBV19
CASSMASGSTDTQYF
TGTGCCAGTAGTATGGCTAGCGGGAGTACAGATACGCAGTATTTT
>NA|TRBJ2-7|TRBV18
CASSGTDGVDLYEQYF
TGTGCCAGCTCAGGGACCGATGGTGTCGATCTGTACGAGCAGTACTTC
>TRBD1|TRBJ1-1|TRBV29-1
CSVEDLVSETGLLAAFF
TGCAGCGTTGAAGATTTGGTGTCCGAGACAGGGTTACTCGCGGCTTTCTTT
>NA|TRBJ2-7|TRBV29-1
CSALGLTYEQYF
TGCAGCGCCCTGGGGTTAACCTACGAGCAGTACTTC